This entry describes one T cell receptor beta chain. No antigen is known for it. Sorted populations comprised CD4+ and CD8+ T cells obtained from PBMCs. This sample was included in a study of CD8+ T cells in alopecia areata. Study-level results: Unlike in mice, where it was clearer, TCR sharing across patients was less clear, possibly HLA-related.

cDNA prepared by RNA extraction and subsequent reverse transcription served as the template for sequencing. Sequencing used immunoSEQ multiplex PCR; TCRdb keeps in-frame clones, though not all of them. This table has about 200,000 clones, around 50% appearing once. CDR3 length: 14 residues. The germline V and J ends were trimmed by 5 bases and 1 base, with 12 bases remaining between them. Germline CDR1 and CDR2: SGHDT and YYEEEE. This chain links TRBV5-6 with TRBJ1-2; D is perhaps TRBD1 (6 bases). Sequenced sample: CD8+ T cells sorted from blood. This TCR came from a human donor in good health. The CDR3 DNA is TGTGCCAGCAGGGACGGACAGATTAACTATGGCTACACCTTC. It yields the protein CASRDGQINYGYTF.